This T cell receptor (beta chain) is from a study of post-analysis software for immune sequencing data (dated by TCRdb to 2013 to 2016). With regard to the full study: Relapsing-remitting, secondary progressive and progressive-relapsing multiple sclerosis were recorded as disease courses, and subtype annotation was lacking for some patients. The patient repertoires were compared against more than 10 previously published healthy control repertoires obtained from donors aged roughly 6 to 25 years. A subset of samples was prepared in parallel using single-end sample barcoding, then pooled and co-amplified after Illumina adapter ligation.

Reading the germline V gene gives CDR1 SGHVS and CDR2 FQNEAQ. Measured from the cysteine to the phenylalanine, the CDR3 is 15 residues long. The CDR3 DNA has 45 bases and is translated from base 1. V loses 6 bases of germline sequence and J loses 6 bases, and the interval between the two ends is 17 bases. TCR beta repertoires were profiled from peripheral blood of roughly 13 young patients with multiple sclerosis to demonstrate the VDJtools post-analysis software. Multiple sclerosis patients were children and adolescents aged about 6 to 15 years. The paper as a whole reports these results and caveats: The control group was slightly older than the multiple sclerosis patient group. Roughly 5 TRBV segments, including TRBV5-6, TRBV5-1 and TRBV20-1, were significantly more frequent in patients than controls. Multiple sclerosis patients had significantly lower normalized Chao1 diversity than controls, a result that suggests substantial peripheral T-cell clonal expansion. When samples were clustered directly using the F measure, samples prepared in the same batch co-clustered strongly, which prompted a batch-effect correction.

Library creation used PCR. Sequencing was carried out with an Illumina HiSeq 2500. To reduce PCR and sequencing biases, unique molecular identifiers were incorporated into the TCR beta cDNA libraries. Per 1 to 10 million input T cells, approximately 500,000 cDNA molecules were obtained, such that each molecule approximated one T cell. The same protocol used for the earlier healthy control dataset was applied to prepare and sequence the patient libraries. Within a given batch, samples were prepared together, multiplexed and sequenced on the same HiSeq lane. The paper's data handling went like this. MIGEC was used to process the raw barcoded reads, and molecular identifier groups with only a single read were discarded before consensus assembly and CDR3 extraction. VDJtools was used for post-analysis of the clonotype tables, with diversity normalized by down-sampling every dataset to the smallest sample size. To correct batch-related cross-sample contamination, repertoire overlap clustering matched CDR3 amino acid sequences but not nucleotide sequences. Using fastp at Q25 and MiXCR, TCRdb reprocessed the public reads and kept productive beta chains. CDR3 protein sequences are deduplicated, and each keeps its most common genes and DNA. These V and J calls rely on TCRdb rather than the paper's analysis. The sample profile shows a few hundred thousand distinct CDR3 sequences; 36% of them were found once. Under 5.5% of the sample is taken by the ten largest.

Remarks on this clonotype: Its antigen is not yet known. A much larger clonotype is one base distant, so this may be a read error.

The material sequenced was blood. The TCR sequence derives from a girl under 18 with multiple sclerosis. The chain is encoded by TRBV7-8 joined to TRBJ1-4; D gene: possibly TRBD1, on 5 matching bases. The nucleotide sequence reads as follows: TGTGCCAGCAGTCCTGATCAGGGATTTCATGAAAAACTGTTTTTT. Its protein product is CASSPDQGFHEKLFF.